Listed here are 27 T cell receptor beta chains from one sample, sequenced in a study of shared clonotypes between healthy human individuals. Naivety among CD8 cells was defined by CD45RO negativity and positive CCR7 selection, thereby excluding terminally differentiated effector memory CD45RA+ cells. Measured with immunoSEQ multiplex PCR; TCRdb has only the in-frame clones, and not every one. The top ten hold under 1.5% of the sample, which has some 2 million clones, just under 95% seen once. Sequences were obtained from naive CD8+ T cells sorted from blood. These receptors originate from a young man in good health.

This sequence joins TRBV27 and TRBJ1-3; D uncertain. V lost 1 base and J 2 bases, leaving 9 bases between the germline ends. The germline gives CDR1 MNHEY, CDR2 SMNVEV (reference sequence). This CDR3 spans 15 amino acids. The CDR3 is CASSLYWAAGNTIYF. In DNA form, the CDR3 reads TGTGCCAGCAGTTTATATTGGGCAGCTGGAAACACCATATATTTT.

The rearrangement links TRBV4-1 to TRBJ2-1; D unclear. The length of the CDR3 is 15 residues. With 0 bases removed from V and 9 bases from J, the gap between germline ends came to 15 bases. Germline V lookup: CDR1 MGHRA, CDR2 YSYEKL. CDR3 in DNA: TGCGCCAGCAGCCAAGAGATTCCCCTGGCGAGTGAGCAGTTCTTC. Encoded protein: CASSQEIPLASEQFF.

The chain joins TRBV19 to TRBJ1-1, with D possibly matching TRBD1 (5 bases). CDR3 length: 17 amino acids. The germline CDR1 and CDR2 sequences are LNHDA and SQIVND (reference sequence). V lost 7 bases, J lost 5 bases, and 26 bases lay in between. This CDR3 is CASMSFRDLGRRTEAFF. The CDR3 nucleotides read TGTGCCAGTATGAGCTTCCGGGACTTAGGGAGGAGGACTGAAGCTTTCTTT.

In its sample, this clone was seen once. The CDR3: CASSTAGTGGKSSYEQYF. The CDR3 nucleotides read TGCGCCAGCAGCACCGCCGGGACAGGGGGGAAGAGCTCCTACGAGCAGTACTTC. The V and J genes are TRBV5-1 and TRBJ2-7; 11 bases fit TRBD1. The length of the CDR3 is 18 residues. V was clipped by 4 bases and J by 0 bases; unmatched bases: 12. Per the germline V gene, CDR1 is SGHRS and CDR2 is YFSETQ.

The rearrangement joins TRBV13 to TRBJ2-7, with D tentatively TRBD2 (6 bases). Deletions cut 5 bases from V and 4 bases from J, with 12 bases between. Per germline, CDR1 PRHDT and CDR2 FYEKMQ (reference sequence). The CDR3 is made up of 13 amino acids. CDR3 DNA sequence: TGTGCCAGCAGCGATCGGGACTCATACGAGCAGTACTTC. Protein: CASSDRDSYEQYF.

The chain has TRBV28 and TRBJ1-5; possibly TRBD1 for D (5 bases). The CDR3 loop spans 16 amino acids. Germline CDR1 is MDHEN and CDR2 is SYDVKM. V was pared by 6 bases and J by 0 bases, with 15 bases between. Here the CDR3 reads CASSATGPDSNQPQHF. For the CDR3, the DNA is TGTGCCAGCAGCGCTACAGGACCGGATAGCAATCAGCCCCAGCATTTT.

A word on this clone: Other DNA sequences within the sample encode an identical CDR3. The chain couples TRBV6-5 to TRBJ2-3; unclear D gene. This CDR3 has 14 amino acids. CDR1 and CDR2 (germline): MNHEY, SVGAGI. V was pared by 0 bases and J by 0 bases, with 4 bases between. The CDR3 region is CASSYSSSTDTQYF. The CDR3 DNA sequence: TGTGCCAGCAGTTACTCTAGCAGCACAGATACGCAGTATTTT.

The chain joins TRBV13 to TRBJ2-1, with TRBD2 identical over 10 bases. Looked up from germline, CDR1 is PRHDT and CDR2 is FYEKMQ (reference sequence). The CDR3 covers 14 residues. V lost 5 bases, J lost 8 bases, and 6 bases stayed unmatched. The CDR3 protein is CASSARGLADEQFF. The CDR3 DNA reads TGTGCCAGCAGCGCCCGTGGACTAGCGGATGAGCAGTTCTTC.

The CDR3 sequence is CASSPGTLFNYGYTF. The CDR3 DNA follows: TGTGCCAGCAGTCCCGGGACGCTATTTAACTATGGCTACACCTTC. The chain joins TRBV25-1 to TRBJ1-2; weak D call: TRBD1 (5 bases). V was cut by 5 bases and J by 1 base, with 14 bases left in between. The germline V gene encodes CDR1 MGHDK and CDR2 SYGVNS. The CDR3 is 15 residues long.

The chain combines TRBV28 with TRBJ1-1; D remains ambiguous. This CDR3 spans 16 amino acids. Germline V gene lookup returns CDR1 MDHEN and CDR2 SYDVKM. Trimming shortened V by 3 bases and J by 0 bases, and 14 bases separated the two germline ends. CDR3: CASSFRMANMNTEAFF. The DNA of the CDR3 is TGTGCCAGCAGTTTTCGGATGGCTAATATGAACACTGAAGCTTTCTTT.

This sequence joins TRBV27 and TRBJ2-2, with 12 bases aligning to TRBD1. Looked up from germline, CDR1 is MNHEY and CDR2 is SMNVEV (reference sequence). This CDR3 contains 15 residues. With 6 bases clipped from V and 7 bases from J, the junction kept 6 bases outside the gene matches. The CDR3 nucleotides are TGTGCCAGCAGATTGGGACAGGGGGCGGGCGGGGAGCTGTTTTTT. The encoded protein is CASRLGQGAGGELFF.

About this clone itself: The sample carries other DNA sequences with the same CDR3. The chain has TRBV10-1 and TRBJ2-2; 7 nucleotides align to TRBD2. J was trimmed by 4 bases and V by 4 bases; bases with no gene match: 3. This CDR3 spans 14 amino acids. Per the germline V gene, CDR1 is WNHNN and CDR2 is SYGVQD (reference sequence). The chain's CDR3 is CASSGTGGTGELFF. DNA for the CDR3: TGCGCCAGCAGTGGAACGGGGGGCACCGGGGAGCTGTTTTTT.

In regard to this clone: The identical CDR3 is also encoded by other nucleotide sequences in the sample. The chain couples TRBV28 to TRBJ2-7; TRBD1 aligns across 7 bases. Trimming at V came to 2 bases and at J to 2 bases, leaving 12 bases not matched to a gene. The CDR3 has 17 residues. In germline, CDR1 is MDHEN, CDR2 SYDVKM. As DNA, the CDR3 is TGTGCCAGCAGTTTAATTGGGAAGGGACAGTTCGCCTACGAGCAGTACTTC. This encodes CASSLIGKGQFAYEQYF.

This clone was observed once. CDR3 region: CASSLDGGTYNEQFF. The CDR3 DNA follows: TGTGCCAGCAGCTTAGATGGGGGGACCTACAATGAGCAGTTCTTC. This chain joins TRBV7-9 and TRBJ2-1, with D possibly matching TRBD2 (6 bases). The germline V gene has CDR1 SEHNR and CDR2 FQNEAQ (reference sequence). Trimming stripped 1 base from V and 2 bases from J, with 9 bases between. This CDR3 spans 15 amino acids.

The rearrangement uses TRBV7-9 and TRBJ2-5; D remains unclear. The CDR3 sequence is 13 residues long. V was pared by 5 bases and J by 11 bases, with 18 bases between. Germline V gene sequence: CDR1 SEHNR, CDR2 FQNEAQ (reference sequence). CDR3 nucleotides: TGTGCCAGCAGCCCCGCGCACGATACACAGCAGTACTTC. Translated, it gives CASSPAHDTQQYF.

The gene calls are TRBV7-9 and TRBJ2-2, with D possibly TRBD2 on 5 matching bases. V was trimmed by 3 bases and J by 7 bases, leaving 12 bases between them. This CDR3 region has 14 residues. In germline, CDR1 is SEHNR, CDR2 FQNEAQ (reference sequence). CDR3 amino acids: CASSFPGSHGELFF. In DNA form, the CDR3 reads TGTGCCAGCAGCTTCCCGGGATCACACGGGGAGCTGTTTTTT.

The rearrangement links TRBV28 to TRBJ2-4, with D perhaps matching TRBD1 or TRBD2 (5 bases each). There are 14 residues in the CDR3. The V end lost 7 bases, the J end lost 9 bases, and 19 bases lay between the germline ends. Germline CDR1 reads MDHEN; CDR2 reads SYDVKM. In DNA form, the CDR3 reads TGTGCCAGCACCACCACAGGCGGTGGAGGCATTCAGTACTTC. Translated, it gives CASTTTGGGGIQYF.

About this clone: At the DNA level, this CDR3 is encoded by other sequences in the same sample as well. This rearrangement joins TRBV2 to TRBJ2-2; no definite D call. Per germline, CDR1 SNHLY and CDR2 FYNNEI. The CDR3 extends over 11 amino acids. V was pared by 6 bases and J by 6 bases, with 5 bases between. CDR3: CASSPSGELFF. In DNA, the CDR3 is TGTGCCAGCAGCCCTTCCGGGGAGCTGTTTTTT.

V usage is TRBV7-9 and J usage is TRBJ2-7, with D possibly TRBD1 on 6 matching bases. The CDR3 has 15 residues. Germline V gives CDR1 SEHNR, CDR2 FQNEAQ (reference sequence). V was cut by 2 bases and J by 5 bases, with 16 bases left in between. The CDR3 region is CASSLIEWGHDEQYF. The CDR3 bases are TGTGCCAGCAGCTTAATCGAATGGGGGCACGACGAGCAGTACTTC. Based on the CDR3 plus reference TRBV7-9 and TRBJ2-7, the full variable domain is DTGVSQNPRHKITKRGQNVTFRCDPISEHNRLYWYRQTLGQGPEFLTYFQNEAQLEKSRLLSDRFSAERPKGSFSTLEIQRTEQGDSAMYLCASSLIEWGHDEQYFGPGTRLTVT.

The V gene is TRBV7-2, the J gene TRBJ1-1; maybe TRBD1 (6 bases). The V end lost 5 bases, the J end lost 0 bases, and 13 bases lay between the germline ends. Germline CDR1 and CDR2: SGHTA and FQGNSA. This CDR3 spans 15 amino acids. The CDR3 is CASSPGQYMNTEAFF. The CDR3 coding sequence is TGTGCCAGCAGCCCCGGACAGTACATGAACACTGAAGCTTTCTTT. The full variable domain, rest sourced from reference TRBV7-2 and TRBJ1-1, is GAGVSQSPSNKVTEKGKDVELRCDPISGHTALYWYRQSLGQGLEFLIYFQGNSAPDKSGLPSDRFSAERTGGSVSTLTIQRTQQEDSAVYLCASSPGQYMNTEAFFGQGTRLTVV.

V gene TRBV4-1 combines with J gene TRBJ2-1, with 8 bases matching TRBD2. Germline CDR1 is MGHRA and CDR2 is YSYEKL. Unmatched junction bases numbered 7, after V lost 1 base and J lost 8 bases. This CDR3 has 15 amino acids. CDR3 coding DNA: TGCGCCAGCAGCCAAGCGGGGGGGCAGCCGGATGAGCAGTTCTTC. Protein: CASSQAGGQPDEQFF.

The V and J genes are TRBV6-5 and TRBJ1-1; no clear D gene. Germline loops: CDR1 MNHEY, CDR2 SVGAGI. Trimming pared 6 bases from V and 0 bases from J, leaving 14 bases between. The CDR3 is 15 amino acids. CDR3 sequence: CASRLGLFMNTEAFF. Here the CDR3 DNA reads TGTGCCAGCAGACTTGGGTTATTCATGAACACTGAAGCTTTCTTT.

This chain's CDR3 is CAWMGPRDWNTEAFF. The CDR3 DNA reads as TGTGCCTGGATGGGGCCCAGAGACTGGAACACTGAAGCTTTCTTT. J is TRBJ1-1 and V is TRBV30; maybe TRBD1 (5 bases). V lost 4 bases and J lost 1, with 16 bases in between. The CDR3 is 15 residues long. CDR1 and CDR2 from the germline V gene are GTSNPN and SVGIG (reference sequence). The full variable domain, rest sourced from reference TRBV30 and TRBJ1-1, is SQTIHQWPATLVQPVGSPLSLECTVEGTSNPNLYWYRQAAGRGLQLLFYSVGIGQISSEVPQNLSASRPQDRQFILSSKKLLLSDSGFYLCAWMGPRDWNTEAFFGQGTRLTVV.

The chain links TRBV29-1 to TRBJ2-3; 8 bases fit TRBD2. Germline V lookup: CDR1 SQVTM, CDR2 ANQGSEA. This CDR3 is built from 16 residues. V was clipped by 0 bases and J by 6 bases; unmatched bases: 11. The CDR3 spells CSVEDRVAGGRDTQYF. CDR3 nucleotides: TGCAGCGTTGAAGATCGAGTGGCGGGGGGACGGGATACGCAGTATTTT.

Comments on this clone: The sample carries other DNA sequences with the same CDR3. This chain links TRBV5-6 with TRBJ2-5; D is perhaps TRBD2 (6 bases). Germline CDR1 and CDR2: SGHDT and YYEEEE. Trimming pared 0 bases from V and 3 bases from J, leaving 9 bases between. The CDR3 loop spans 14 amino acids. CDR3 sequence (DNA): TGTGCCAGCAGCTTGGTGGGCGGGGAAGAGACCCAGTACTTC. This codes for CASSLVGGEETQYF.

The rearrangement joins TRBV10-1 to TRBJ2-1, with D maybe TRBD2 (6 bases). CDR3 size: 16 residues. The ends were cut back, 3 bases at V and 3 bases at J, with 15 bases in the middle. CDR1 WNHNN and CDR2 SYGVQD come from the germline V gene (reference sequence). The CDR3 loop reads CASSDKREPYYNEQFF. In DNA form, the CDR3 reads TGCGCCAGCAGTGATAAACGGGAGCCATACTACAATGAGCAGTTCTTC.

The V call is TRBV30, the J call TRBJ1-5, with 11 positions matching TRBD1. Germline-derived CDR1 and CDR2 are GTSNPN and SVGIG (reference sequence). After removal of 1 base from V and 2 bases from J, the junction contained 7 bases not matched to a gene. The CDR3 has 17 amino acids. The CDR3 nucleotides are TGTGCCTGGAGTGGGACAGGGGGCTATTGGGGCAATCAGCCCCAGCATTTT. Protein product: CAWSGTGGYWGNQPQHF.